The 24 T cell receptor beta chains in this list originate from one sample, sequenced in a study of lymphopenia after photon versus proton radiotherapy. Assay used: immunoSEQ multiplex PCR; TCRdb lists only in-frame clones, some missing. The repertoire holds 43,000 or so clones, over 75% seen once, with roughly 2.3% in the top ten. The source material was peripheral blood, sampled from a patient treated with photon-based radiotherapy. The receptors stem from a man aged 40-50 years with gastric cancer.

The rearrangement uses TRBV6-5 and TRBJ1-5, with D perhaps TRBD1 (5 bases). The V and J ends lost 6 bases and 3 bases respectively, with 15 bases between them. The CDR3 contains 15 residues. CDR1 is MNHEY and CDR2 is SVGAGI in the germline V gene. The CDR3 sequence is CASRKDSAYNQPQHF. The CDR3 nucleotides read TGTGCCAGCAGAAAAGACAGCGCCTACAATCAGCCCCAGCATTTT.

CDR3 nucleotides: TGTGCCAGCAGTATCTACAGGGGCGGGCACGAGCAGTACTTC. Translation: CASSIYRGGHEQYF. The rearrangement joins TRBV25-1 to TRBJ2-7, with 7 bases matching TRBD1. Germline CDR1 MGHDK, CDR2 SYGVNS. CDR3 size: 14 residues. With 5 bases clipped from V and 5 bases from J, the junction kept 9 bases outside the gene matches.

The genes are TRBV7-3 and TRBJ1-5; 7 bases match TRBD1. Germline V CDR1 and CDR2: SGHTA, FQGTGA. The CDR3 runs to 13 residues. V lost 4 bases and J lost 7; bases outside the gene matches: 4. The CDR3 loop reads CASSSIQGQPQHF. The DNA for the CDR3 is TGTGCCAGCAGCTCAATACAGGGGCAGCCCCAGCATTTT. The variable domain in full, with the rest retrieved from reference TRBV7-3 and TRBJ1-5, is GAGVSQTPSNKVTEKGKYVELRCDPISGHTALYWYRQSLGQGPEFLIYFQGTGAADDSGLPNDRFFAVRPEGSVSTLKIQRTERGDSAVYLCASSSIQGQPQHFGDGTRLSIL.

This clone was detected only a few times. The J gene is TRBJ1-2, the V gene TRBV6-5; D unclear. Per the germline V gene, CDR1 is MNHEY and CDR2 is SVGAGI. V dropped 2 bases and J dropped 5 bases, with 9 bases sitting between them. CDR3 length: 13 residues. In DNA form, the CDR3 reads TGTGCCAGCAGTTACGTAGGGTTATATGGCTACACCTTC. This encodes CASSYVGLYGYTF.

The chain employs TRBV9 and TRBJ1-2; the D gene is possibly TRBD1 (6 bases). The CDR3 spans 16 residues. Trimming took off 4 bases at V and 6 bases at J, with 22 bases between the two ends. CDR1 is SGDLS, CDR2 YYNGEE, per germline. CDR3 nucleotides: TGTGCCAGCAGCTCCCGTCGGGGGGCTGACGGAAATGGCTACACCTTC. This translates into CASSSRRGADGNGYTF.

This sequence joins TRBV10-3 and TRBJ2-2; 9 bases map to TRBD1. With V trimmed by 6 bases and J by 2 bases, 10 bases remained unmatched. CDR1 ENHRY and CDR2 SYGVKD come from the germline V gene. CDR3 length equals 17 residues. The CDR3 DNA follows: TGTGCCATCAGCATACAGGGGGCAGGTTCAAACACCGGGGAGCTGTTTTTT. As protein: CAISIQGAGSNTGELFF.

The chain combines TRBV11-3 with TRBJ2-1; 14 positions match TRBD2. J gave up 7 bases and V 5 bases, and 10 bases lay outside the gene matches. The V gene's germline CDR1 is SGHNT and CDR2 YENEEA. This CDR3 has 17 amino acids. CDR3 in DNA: TGTGCCAGCAGCCCCCGACTAGCGGGGGGGCAGGGGAATGAGCAGTTCTTC. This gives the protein CASSPRLAGGQGNEQFF.

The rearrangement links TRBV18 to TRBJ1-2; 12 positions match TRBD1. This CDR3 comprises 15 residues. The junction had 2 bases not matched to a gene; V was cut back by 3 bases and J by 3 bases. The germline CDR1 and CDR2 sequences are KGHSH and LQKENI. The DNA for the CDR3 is TGTGCCAGCTCACCGGGACAGGGGGCTGACTATGGCTACACCTTC. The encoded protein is CASSPGQGADYGYTF.

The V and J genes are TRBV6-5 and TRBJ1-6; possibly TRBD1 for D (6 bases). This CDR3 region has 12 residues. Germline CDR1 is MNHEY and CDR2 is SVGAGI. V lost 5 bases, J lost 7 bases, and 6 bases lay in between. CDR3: CASSGQNSPLHF. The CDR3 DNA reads TGTGCCAGCAGTGGACAGAATTCACCCCTCCACTTT.

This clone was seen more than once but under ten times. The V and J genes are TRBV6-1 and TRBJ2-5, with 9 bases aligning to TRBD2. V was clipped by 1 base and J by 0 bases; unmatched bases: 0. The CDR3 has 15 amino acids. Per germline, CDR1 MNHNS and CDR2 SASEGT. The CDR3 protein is CASSEVAGDQETQYF. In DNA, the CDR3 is TGTGCCAGCAGTGAAGTAGCGGGGGACCAAGAGACCCAGTACTTC.

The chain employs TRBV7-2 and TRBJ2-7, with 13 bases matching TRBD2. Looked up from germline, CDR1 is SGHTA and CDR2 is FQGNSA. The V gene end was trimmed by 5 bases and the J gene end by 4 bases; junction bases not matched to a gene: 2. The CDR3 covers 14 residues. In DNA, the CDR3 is TGTGCCAGCAGCACTAGCGGGGGGGCGTACGAGCAGTACTTC. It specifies CASSTSGGAYEQYF.

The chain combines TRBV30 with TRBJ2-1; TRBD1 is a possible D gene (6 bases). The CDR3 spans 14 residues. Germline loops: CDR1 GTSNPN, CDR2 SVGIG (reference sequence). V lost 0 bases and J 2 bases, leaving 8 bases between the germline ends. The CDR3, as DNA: TGTGCCTGGAGTGTCGAGGGGGCCTACAATGAGCAGTTCTTC. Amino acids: CAWSVEGAYNEQFF.

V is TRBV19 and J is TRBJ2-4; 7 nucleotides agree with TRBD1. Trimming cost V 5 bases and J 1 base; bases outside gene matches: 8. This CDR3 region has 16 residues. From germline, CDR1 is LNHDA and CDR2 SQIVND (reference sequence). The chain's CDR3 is CASSPSLGQAKNIQYF. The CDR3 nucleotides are TGTGCCAGTAGTCCATCCCTGGGACAGGCCAAAAACATTCAGTACTTC. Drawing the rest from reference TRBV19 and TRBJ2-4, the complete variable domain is DGGITQSPKYLFRKEGQNVTLSCEQNLNHDAMYWYRQDPGQGLRLIYYSQIVNDFQKGDIAEGYSVSREKKESFPLTVTSAQKNPTAFYLCASSPSLGQAKNIQYFGAGTRLSVL.

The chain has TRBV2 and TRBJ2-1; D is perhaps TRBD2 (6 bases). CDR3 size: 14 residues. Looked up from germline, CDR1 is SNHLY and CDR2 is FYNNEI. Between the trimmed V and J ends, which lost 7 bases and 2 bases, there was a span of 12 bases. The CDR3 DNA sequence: TGTGCCAGCACGGGGGACGGGGCCTACAATGAGCAGTTCTTC. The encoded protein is CASTGDGAYNEQFF.

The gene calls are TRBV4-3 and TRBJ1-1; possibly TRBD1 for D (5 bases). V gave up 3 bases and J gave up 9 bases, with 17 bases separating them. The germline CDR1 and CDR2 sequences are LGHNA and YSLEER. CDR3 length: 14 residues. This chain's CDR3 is CASSQDTSPAQAFF. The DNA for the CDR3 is TGCGCCAGCAGCCAGGACACAAGCCCCGCCCAAGCTTTCTTT.

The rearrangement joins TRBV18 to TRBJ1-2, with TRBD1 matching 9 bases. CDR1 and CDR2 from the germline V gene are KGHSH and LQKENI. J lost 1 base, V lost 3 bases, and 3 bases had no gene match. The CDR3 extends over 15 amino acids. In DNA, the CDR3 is TGTGCCAGCTCACCGGGGACAGGGAATAACTATGGCTACACCTTC. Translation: CASSPGTGNNYGYTF.

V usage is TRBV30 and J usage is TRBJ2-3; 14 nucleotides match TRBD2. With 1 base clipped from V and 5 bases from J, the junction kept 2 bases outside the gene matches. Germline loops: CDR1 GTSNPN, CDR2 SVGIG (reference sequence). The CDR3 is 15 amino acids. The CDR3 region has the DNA TGTGCCTGGAGTGACGGGACTAGCGGGGGAGATACGCAGTATTTT. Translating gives CAWSDGTSGGDTQYF.

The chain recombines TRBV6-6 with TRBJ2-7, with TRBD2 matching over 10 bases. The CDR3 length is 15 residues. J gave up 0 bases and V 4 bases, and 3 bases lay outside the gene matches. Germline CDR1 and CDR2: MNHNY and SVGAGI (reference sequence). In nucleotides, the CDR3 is TGTGCCAGCAGTTCCACTAGCGGGGACTCCTACGAGCAGTACTTC. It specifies CASSSTSGDSYEQYF.

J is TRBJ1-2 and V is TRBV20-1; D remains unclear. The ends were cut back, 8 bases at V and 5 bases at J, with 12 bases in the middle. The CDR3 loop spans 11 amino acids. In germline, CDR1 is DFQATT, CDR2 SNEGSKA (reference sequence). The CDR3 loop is CSPQPVYGYTF. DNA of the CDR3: TGCAGTCCCCAACCGGTGTATGGCTACACCTTC.

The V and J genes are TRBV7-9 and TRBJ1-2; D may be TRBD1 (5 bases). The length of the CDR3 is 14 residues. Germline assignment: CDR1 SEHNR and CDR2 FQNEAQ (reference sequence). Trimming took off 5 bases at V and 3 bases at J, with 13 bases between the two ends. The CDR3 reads CASSPTWGDYGYTF. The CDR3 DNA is TGTGCCAGCAGCCCTACCTGGGGGGACTATGGCTACACCTTC.

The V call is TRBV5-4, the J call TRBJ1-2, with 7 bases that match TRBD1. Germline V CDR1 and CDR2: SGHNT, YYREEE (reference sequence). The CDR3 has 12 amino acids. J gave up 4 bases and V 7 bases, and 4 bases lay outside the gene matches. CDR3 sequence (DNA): TGTGCCAGCCAGGGACAGAGCTATGGCTACACCTTC. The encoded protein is CASQGQSYGYTF. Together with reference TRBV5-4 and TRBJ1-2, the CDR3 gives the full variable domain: ETGVTQSPTHLIKTRGQQVTLRCSSQSGHNTVSWYQQALGQGPQFIFQYYREEENGRGNFPPRFSGLQFPNYSSELNVNALELDDSALYLCASQGQSYGYTFGSGTRLTVV.

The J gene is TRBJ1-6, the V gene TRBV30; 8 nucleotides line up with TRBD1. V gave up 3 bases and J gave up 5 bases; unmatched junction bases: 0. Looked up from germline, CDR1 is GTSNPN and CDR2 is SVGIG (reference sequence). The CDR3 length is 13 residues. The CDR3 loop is CAWRDRDNSPLHF. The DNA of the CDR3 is TGTGCCTGGAGGGACAGGGATAATTCACCCCTCCACTTT.

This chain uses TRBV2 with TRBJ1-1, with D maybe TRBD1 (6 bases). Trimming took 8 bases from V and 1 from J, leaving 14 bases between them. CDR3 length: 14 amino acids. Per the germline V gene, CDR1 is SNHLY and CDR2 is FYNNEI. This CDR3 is CASDHRDKNTEAFF. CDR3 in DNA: TGTGCCAGCGATCACAGGGATAAGAACACTGAAGCTTTCTTT.

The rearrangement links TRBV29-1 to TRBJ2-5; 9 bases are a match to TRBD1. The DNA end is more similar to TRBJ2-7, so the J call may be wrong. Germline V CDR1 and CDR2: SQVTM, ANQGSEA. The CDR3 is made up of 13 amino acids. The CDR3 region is CSGGPGQGYEQYF. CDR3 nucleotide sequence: TGCAGCGGGGGTCCGGGACAGGGTTACGAGCAGTACTTC.